These 30 T cell receptor beta chains came from one sample sequenced in a study of blood T cell repertoires in COVID-19. The table came from immunoSEQ multiplex PCR; TCRdb's copy has only in-frame clones and leaves some out. Of roughly 240,000 clones listed, more than 75% are singletons. The sample comprised peripheral blood. These receptors were obtained from a young woman who had recovered from COVID-19.

This chain links TRBV7-3 with TRBJ2-1, with 10 bases fitting TRBD2. V lost 0 bases to trimming and J lost 7 bases; unmatched junction nucleotides: 9. Germline loops: CDR1 SGHTA, CDR2 FQGTGA. This CDR3 is 17 amino acids long. CDR3 bases: TGTGCCAGCAGCTTAACTTTTGAGCGGGGGGGCACTAATGAGCAGTTCTTC. It specifies CASSLTFERGGTNEQFF.

This clone occurred a few times. The genes are TRBV10-1 and TRBJ2-1; D gene unclear. Trimming stripped 4 bases from V and 4 bases from J, with 8 bases between. Germline V CDR1 and CDR2: WNHNN, SYGVQD (reference sequence). The CDR3 extends over 13 amino acids. The CDR3 region is CASSGALYNEQFF. For the CDR3, the DNA is TGCGCCAGCAGTGGGGCACTTTACAATGAGCAGTTCTTC.

This chain links TRBV19 with TRBJ1-2; TRBD1 aligns across 8 bases. CDR1 is LNHDA and CDR2 is SQIVND in the germline V gene (reference sequence). The CDR3 has 15 amino acids. V lost 1 base, J lost 4 bases, and 5 bases stayed unmatched. CDR3 residues: CASSIGGTGVYGYTF. CDR3 DNA sequence: TGTGCCAGTAGTATAGGTGGGACAGGCGTCTATGGCTACACCTTC.

The chain has TRBV5-4 and TRBJ2-7; 10 nucleotides line up with TRBD1. Trimming at V came to 0 bases and at J to 7 bases, leaving 4 bases not matched to a gene. Germline assignment: CDR1 SGHNT and CDR2 YYREEE (reference sequence). This CDR3 is 14 amino acids long. The CDR3 is CASSLGQGAREQYF. The CDR3 nucleotides are TGTGCCAGCAGCTTGGGACAGGGGGCGAGAGAGCAGTACTTC.

The genes are TRBV9 and TRBJ2-5; 13 bases are a match to TRBD2. The germline V gene has CDR1 SGDLS and CDR2 YYNGEE. CDR3 length: 16 amino acids. V lost 4 bases and J lost 1; bases outside the gene matches: 4. CDR3 sequence reads: CASSLTSGGAQETQYF. The CDR3 nucleotides are TGTGCCAGCAGCCTAACTAGCGGGGGGGCCCAAGAGACCCAGTACTTC.

The rearrangement joins TRBV6-6 to TRBJ2-7, with 7 nucleotides matching TRBD1. CDR1 MNHNY and CDR2 SVGAGI come from the germline V gene (reference sequence). The ends lost 5 bases at V and 2 bases at J; junction bases unmatched: 0. This CDR3 has 12 amino acids. The CDR3 region has the DNA TGTGCCAGCAGTACAGGGGCCTACGAGCAGTACTTC. Its protein is CASSTGAYEQYF.

This clone was counted a single time. J is TRBJ2-3 and V is TRBV29-1; 8 bases line up with TRBD2. Per the germline V gene, CDR1 is SQVTM and CDR2 is ANQGSEA. The length of the CDR3 is 14 residues. V shed 6 bases, J shed 2 bases, and the junction held 7 bases outside the gene matches. In nucleotides, the CDR3 is TGCAGCGTCGTGGTAGCGGGGTCCACAGATACGCAGTATTTT. Translation gives CSVVVAGSTDTQYF.

The chain is built from TRBV12-3 or TRBV12-4 and TRBJ2-4; D may be TRBD1 (5 bases). V was clipped by 6 bases and J by 11 bases, with 17 bases between them. The CDR3 loop spans 13 amino acids. CDR3 bases: TGTGCCAGCAGAGCTAAGGCCTTGACAGTTCAGTACTTC. This codes for CASRAKALTVQYF.

This chain joins TRBV28 and TRBJ1-2, with 11 positions matching TRBD1. Germline trimming cut 9 bases from V and 4 bases from J; bases unmatched to any gene: 7. This CDR3 region has 14 residues. Per the germline V gene, CDR1 is MDHEN and CDR2 is SYDVKM. The CDR3 DNA follows: TGTGCCAGTACCAGCGGACAGGGGGCCTATGGCTACACCTTC. Encoded protein: CASTSGQGAYGYTF.

The chain is built from TRBV20-1 and TRBJ2-7; D is uncertain. Trimming took off 0 bases at V and 9 bases at J, with 9 bases between the two ends. Germline V lookup: CDR1 DFQATT, CDR2 SNEGSKA (reference sequence). The CDR3 totals 11 residues. CDR3 protein: CSARDARRQYF. The CDR3 nucleotides are TGCAGTGCTAGAGATGCCCGTAGGCAGTACTTC.

This clone is a singleton in its sample. The J gene is TRBJ2-7, the V gene TRBV5-6, with D possibly being TRBD1 (5 bases). Trimming left V 2 bases short and J 6 bases short, with 9 bases between. Germline loops: CDR1 SGHDT, CDR2 YYEEEE. The CDR3 contains 12 residues. This CDR3 is CASSLLQGEQYF. The CDR3 DNA sequence: TGTGCCAGCAGCTTACTCCAGGGCGAGCAGTACTTC. The full variable domain, with the rest looked up from reference TRBV5-6 and TRBJ2-7, is DAGVTQSPTHLIKTRGQQVTLRCSPKSGHDTVSWYQQALGQGPQFIFQYYEEEERQRGNFPDRFSGHQFPNYSSELNVNALLLGDSALYLCASSLLQGEQYFGPGTRLTVT.

This clone was detected ten times or more. CDR3 region: CASSGSTGGFGELFF. In nucleotides, the CDR3 is TGTGCCAGCAGTGGATCGACAGGGGGCTTCGGGGAGCTGTTTTTT. The genes are TRBV2 and TRBJ2-2, with 10 positions matching TRBD1. Germline-derived CDR1 and CDR2 are SNHLY and FYNNEI. V gave up 4 bases and J gave up 7 bases; unmatched junction bases: 6. The CDR3 runs 15 residues.

The J gene is TRBJ2-1, the V gene TRBV10-3; D unclear. Germline V gene sequence: CDR1 ENHRY, CDR2 SYGVKD. Trimming left V 4 bases short and J 7 bases short, with 8 bases between. The CDR3 totals 12 residues. The CDR3, as DNA: TGTGCCATCAGTGTAGACGGGAATGAGCAGTTCTTC. This sequence encodes CAISVDGNEQFF.

V gene TRBV18 combines with J gene TRBJ1-1, with 10 bases fitting TRBD1. The CDR3 sequence is 14 residues long. Germline lookup yields CDR1 KGHSH and CDR2 LQKENI. V was clipped by 2 bases and J by 8 bases; unmatched bases: 5. The CDR3 DNA is TGTGCCAGCTCACCAGGGGACAGGGGTGCAGAAGCTTTCTTT. Its translation is CASSPGDRGAEAFF.

CDR3 protein: CSGRGNTEAFF. The CDR3 DNA is TGCAGTGGCAGGGGTAACACTGAAGCTTTCTTT. The V gene is TRBV20-1, the J gene TRBJ1-1, with D possibly matching TRBD1 (6 bases). The V gene's germline CDR1 is DFQATT and CDR2 SNEGSKA (reference sequence). V lost 7 bases and J 2 bases, leaving 8 bases between the germline ends. This CDR3 has 11 amino acids.

The chain uses TRBV18 and TRBJ1-6; D is possibly TRBD1 (5 bases). There are 16 residues in the CDR3. Per germline, CDR1 KGHSH and CDR2 LQKENI. V lost 1 base, J lost 5 bases, and 12 bases lay in between. The CDR3 loop is CASSPLATANNSPLHF. The CDR3 DNA reads TGTGCCAGCTCACCACTTGCGACAGCCAATAATTCACCCCTCCACTTT.

The rearrangement links TRBV19 to TRBJ1-5; TRBD1 agrees at 7 bases. The CDR3 loop spans 16 amino acids. V lost 5 bases to trimming and J lost 9 bases; unmatched junction nucleotides: 16. Germline V gene data show CDR1 as LNHDA and CDR2 as SQIVND (reference sequence). This CDR3 is CASSFLGDSPIGPQHF. The CDR3 DNA reads as TGTGCCAGTAGTTTTCTCGGGGACAGTCCCATTGGGCCCCAGCATTTT.

The chain joins TRBV30 to TRBJ1-1; 9 bases are a match to TRBD1. Germline trimming cut 1 base from V and 7 bases from J; bases unmatched to any gene: 1. The CDR3 loop spans 12 amino acids. The V gene's germline CDR1 is GTSNPN and CDR2 SVGIG (reference sequence). The CDR3 bases are TGTGCCTGGAGTGGACAGGGGGGTGAAGCTTTCTTT. Encoded protein: CAWSGQGGEAFF.

Here the CDR3 DNA reads TGTGCCAGCAGCAGAGACAGGGGGCCCGAAGCTTTCTTT. Translated: CASSRDRGPEAFF. The gene calls are TRBV5-5 and TRBJ1-1, with 10 bases lining up with TRBD1. The CDR3 length is 13 residues. The germline V gene encodes CDR1 SGHKS and CDR2 YYEKEE (reference sequence). J was trimmed by 8 bases and V by 4 bases; bases with no gene match: 5.

The V call is TRBV4-1, the J call TRBJ2-1, with 13 bases fitting TRBD2. The germline V gene has CDR1 MGHRA and CDR2 YSYEKL. The CDR3 totals 16 residues. The junction had 5 bases not matched to a gene; V was cut back by 3 bases and J by 6 bases. CDR3 protein: CASSQSTSGGGNEQFF. In nucleotides, the CDR3 is TGCGCCAGCAGCCAGTCCACTAGCGGGGGGGGCAATGAGCAGTTCTTC.

This clone was counted a single time. The chain carries TRBV9 and TRBJ1-4; the match to TRBD1 covers 8 bases. The CDR3 has 15 amino acids. Trimming cost V 4 bases and J 6 bases; bases outside gene matches: 8. Germline V gives CDR1 SGDLS, CDR2 YYNGEE. CDR3 sequence: CASSRWTGWDEKLFF. CDR3 DNA sequence: TGTGCCAGCAGCAGATGGACAGGGTGGGATGAAAAACTGTTTTTT.

This clone was seen only a few times. The J gene is TRBJ1-1, the V gene TRBV6-4; D remains ambiguous. Between the trimmed V and J ends, which lost 4 bases and 6 bases, there was a span of 3 bases. Per the germline V gene, CDR1 is MRHNA and CDR2 is SNTAGT. This CDR3 region has 10 residues. The DNA for the CDR3 is TGTGCCAGCAGTGGAGCTGAAGCTTTCTTT. It encodes CASSGAEAFF.

The rearrangement uses TRBV9 and TRBJ2-1; no firm D call. The germline gives CDR1 SGDLS, CDR2 YYNGEE. There are 15 residues in the CDR3. The ends were cut back, 3 bases at V and 4 bases at J, with 14 bases in the middle. The CDR3: CASSAETDPYNEQFF. The CDR3 DNA is TGTGCCAGCAGCGCCGAAACAGACCCATACAATGAGCAGTTCTTC.

The rearrangement links TRBV11-2 to TRBJ1-3; TRBD1 matches at 7 bases. V dropped 3 bases and J dropped 4; count of bases not matched to a gene: 15. The CDR3 totals 18 residues. CDR1 is SGHAT, CDR2 FQNNGV, per germline. For the CDR3, the DNA is TGTGCCAGCAGCTTCTACCGATACAGGGGCCATCAAGGAAACACCATATATTTT. As protein: CASSFYRYRGHQGNTIYF.

This rearrangement joins TRBV27 to TRBJ1-2, with D possibly matching TRBD1 (5 bases). The CDR3 length is 14 residues. Trimming shortened V by 4 bases and J by 5 bases, and 14 bases separated the two germline ends. Germline V gene sequence: CDR1 MNHEY, CDR2 SMNVEV (reference sequence). The chain's CDR3 is CASSYVGGTYGYTF. Written as DNA, the CDR3 is TGTGCCAGCAGTTATGTGGGAGGGACTTATGGCTACACCTTC.

The J gene is TRBJ2-6, the V gene TRBV23-1, with D perhaps TRBD1 (6 bases). TRBV23-1 is placed among ORFs of uncertain function. Between the trimmed V and J ends, which lost 7 bases and 0 bases, there was a span of 10 bases. The CDR3 length is 15 residues. CDR3 sequence (DNA): TGCGCCAGCACTAACAGGGTCTCTGGGGCCAACGTCCTGACTTTC. It translates to CASTNRVSGANVLTF.

The sample holds a few counts of this clone. The chain combines TRBV15 with TRBJ2-2, with D tentatively TRBD2 (6 bases). The CDR3 is 15 amino acids. Looked up from germline, CDR1 is LNHNV and CDR2 is YYDKDF (reference sequence). The V gene lost 5 bases and the J gene lost 6 bases, with 16 bases spanning the gap. For the CDR3, the DNA is TGTGCCACCAGCGTACGACTAGGGGAGTCCGGGGAGCTGTTTTTT. This codes for CATSVRLGESGELFF.

CDR3 region: CASSLISGTGIDEQFF. The CDR3 nucleotides are TGCGCCAGCAGCTTAATCTCCGGGACAGGGATCGATGAGCAGTTCTTC. The chain is built from TRBV5-1 and TRBJ2-1, with TRBD1 identical over 9 bases. V was clipped by 2 bases and J by 8 bases; unmatched bases: 11. CDR1 is SGHRS, CDR2 YFSETQ, per germline. The CDR3 runs to 16 residues.

J is TRBJ2-3 and V is TRBV3-1 (or the pseudogene TRBV3-2); D might be TRBD2 (6 bases). Trimming removed 4 bases at V and 7 bases at J, with 12 bases between. The CDR3 consists of 13 residues. Germline CDR1 and CDR2: LGHDT and YNNKEL (reference sequence). The CDR3 protein is CASSRRDFHTQYF. The CDR3 bases are TGTGCCAGCAGCCGCCGGGACTTCCATACGCAGTATTTT.

V gene TRBV2 combines with J gene TRBJ1-2, with a possible D match to TRBD1 (5 bases). The CDR3 contains 15 residues. Germline CDR1 SNHLY, CDR2 FYNNEI. Deletions cut 1 base from V and 5 bases from J, with 14 bases between. The CDR3 loop is CASSEGGPGGYGYTF. The CDR3 DNA sequence: TGTGCCAGCAGTGAAGGTGGGCCGGGGGGGTATGGCTACACCTTC.